The present T cell receptor (beta chain) was sequenced within a study of T cells in Graves' hyperthyroidism and ophthalmopathy. Study details: Peripheral blood specimens were obtained at initial diagnosis, prior to any treatment.

TCR beta CDR3 region amplification was performed from RNA transcripts. HTBI primers drove first-round RT-PCR of the TCR CDR3. TCRdb ran MiXCR on the multiplex PCR reads and lists one entry per CDR3 protein. The sample consists of 300,000 to 400,000 distinct CDR3 sequences, over 10% of them appearing once. In germline, CDR1 is DFQATT, CDR2 SNEGSKA (reference sequence). V gave up 0 bases and J gave up 2 bases, with 8 bases separating them. This CDR3 contains 13 residues. This clonotype was seen at least ten times. The PBMCs were sourced from fresh peripheral blood (less than 11 ml). V gene TRBV20-1 combines with J gene TRBJ2-7; maybe TRBD1 (5 bases). Sequencing used blood. This clonotype originated in a woman aged 18 to 35 with Graves' hyperthyroidism. The CDR3 reads CSARDDRTYEQYF. The CDR3 nucleotides are TGCAGTGCTAGAGACGACAGAACCTACGAGCAGTACTTC.